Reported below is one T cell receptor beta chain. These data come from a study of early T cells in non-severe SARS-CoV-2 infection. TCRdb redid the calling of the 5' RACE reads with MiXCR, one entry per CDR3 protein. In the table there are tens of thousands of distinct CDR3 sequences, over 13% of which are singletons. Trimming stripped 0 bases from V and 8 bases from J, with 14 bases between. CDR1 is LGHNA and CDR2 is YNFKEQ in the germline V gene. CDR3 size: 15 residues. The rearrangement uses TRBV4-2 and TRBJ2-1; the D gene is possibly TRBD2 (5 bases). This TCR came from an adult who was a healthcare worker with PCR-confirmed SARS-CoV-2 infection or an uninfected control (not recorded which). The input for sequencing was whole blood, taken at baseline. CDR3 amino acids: CASSQDIRGSDEQFF. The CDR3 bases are TGTGCCAGCAGCCAAGATATCAGAGGGTCGGATGAGCAGTTCTTC.